The 30 T cell receptor beta chains given below trace back to one sample, sequenced in a study of T cell clonality in common variable immunodeficiency. Clones were read by immunoSEQ multiplex PCR, and TCRdb kept only the in-frame ones, dropping some. The record shows 35,000 to 50,000 clones for this sample, with no singletons present. Sequencing input: peripheral blood mononuclear cells. These receptor sequences come from a person aged 18 to 75 in good health.

This clone was seen ten or more times. CDR3 DNA, as far as it was read: TGCAGCGTTGGAGGGAGCGGTACCGGGGAG. This translates into CSVGGSGTGE. The complete CDR3 sequence is CSVGGSGTGELFF. The chain couples TRBV29-1 to TRBJ2-2, with a weak D call TRBD2 (5 bases). The DNA ends 3 residues before the CDR3 does, and the rest of the CDR3 is filled in from the germline J gene. Deletions cut 4 bases from V and 5 bases from J, with 11 bases between. The CDR3 is 13 amino acids. Germline CDR1 and CDR2: SQVTM and ANQGSEA.

For this clone: With the read ending 3 residues before the CDR3 end, the germline J gene is used to fill in that end. V is TRBV30 and J is TRBJ1-4; 7 bases fit TRBD1. The V segment lost 3 bases and the J segment 4 bases; nucleotides outside the gene matches: 8. This CDR3 spans 15 amino acids. Germline loops: CDR1 GTSNPN, CDR2 SVGIG (reference sequence). CDR3 sequence reads: CAWSPYGTVNEKLFF. The CDR3 bases that were read are TGTGCCTGGAGCCCCTACGGGACAGTTAATGAAAAA.

This clone was detected many times. At one boundary the junction diverges from the germline segment, which might be a read error. The read terminates 3 residues before the CDR3 end, so the remaining end is supplied by the germline J gene. The rearrangement links TRBV6-1 to TRBJ1-2; TRBD1 agrees at 12 bases. Germline values: CDR1 MNHNS, CDR2 SASEGT. This CDR3 has 16 residues. The DNA read from the CDR3 is TGTGCCAGCAGTAAAGCGGTAGGGACAGGGGGCGGAGAC. Residues: CASSKAVGTGGGD. The whole CDR3 protein is CASSKAVGTGGGDYTF.

This clone has a count of ten or more. The CDR3 extends 3 residues past the end of the read, so its final part is completed from the germline J gene. The chain couples TRBV10-3 to TRBJ1-2; 7 bases are a match to TRBD1. The CDR3 spans 14 residues. Germline assignment: CDR1 ENHRY and CDR2 SYGVKD. Trimming at V came to 4 bases and at J to 2 bases, leaving 4 bases not matched to a gene. This CDR3 is CAISVEGANYGYTF. Partial CDR3 DNA: TGTGCCATCAGTGTGGAGGGGGCGAACTATGGC.

This clone showed up many times. The read comes to an end 3 residues before the CDR3 does, leaving the germline J gene to fill in the end. The rearrangement links TRBV5-6 to TRBJ1-1; no clear D gene. The CDR3 length is 14 residues. Looked up from germline, CDR1 is SGHDT and CDR2 is YYEEEE. Trimming removed 2 bases at V and 2 bases at J, with 10 bases between. The sequenced CDR3 bases are TGTGCCAGCAGCTTTTGGTACAGCAACACTGAA. It codes for CASSFWYSNTE. The CDR3, in full, reads CASSFWYSNTEAFF.

This clone was detected ten times or more. The read terminates 3 residues ahead of where the CDR3 ends, so the germline J gene completes it. The V and J genes are TRBV5-1 and TRBJ2-3; weak D call: TRBD1 (6 bases). CDR1 and CDR2 from the germline V gene are SGHRS and YFSETQ. With 0 bases removed from V and 3 bases from J, the gap between germline ends came to 8 bases. The CDR3 extends over 14 amino acids. CDR3 in amino acids: CASSLAQGTDTQYF. CDR3 DNA, as far as it was read: TGCGCCAGCAGCTTGGCACAGGGAACAGATACG.

This clone occurred many times. The read falls 3 residues short of the CDR3 end, and the missing part is taken from the germline J gene. The chain has TRBV10-3 and TRBJ2-3; D might be TRBD2 (6 bases). CDR3 size: 17 residues. V lost 6 bases and J lost 4, with 23 bases in between. CDR1 is ENHRY, CDR2 SYGVKD, per germline. The CDR3 bases that were read are TGTGCCATCAGACCGTCTGGGGGGTGGGGAACACCAGATACG. Its translation: CAIRPSGGWGTPDT. The entire CDR3 is CAIRPSGGWGTPDTQYF.

Ten or more counts support this clone. The sequence runs out 3 residues before the end of the CDR3; the remainder is reconstructed from the germline J gene. The V gene is TRBV7-6, the J gene TRBJ2-3, with a possible D match to TRBD2 (5 bases). The CDR3 totals 17 residues. Germline CDR1 reads SGHVS; CDR2 reads FNYEAQ. Trimming took 4 bases from V and 2 from J, leaving 19 bases between them. CDR3 DNA, as far as it was read: TGTGCCAGCAGCTCCCGAGGCGGAGCGGAGACCACAGATACG. Protein: CASSSRGGAETTDT. In full, the CDR3 reads CASSSRGGAETTDTQYF. The full variable domain, with the rest looked up from reference TRBV7-6 and TRBJ2-3, is GAGVSQSPRYKVTKRGQDVALRCDPISGHVSLYWYRQALGQGPEFLTYFNYEAQQDKSGLPNDRFSAERPEGSISTLTIQRTEQRDSAMYRCASSSRGGAETTDTQYFGPGTRLTVL.

This clone appeared many times. The read finishes 3 residues shy of the CDR3 end, and the germline J gene is used to complete it. The V and J genes are TRBV5-1 and TRBJ2-1, with TRBD1 matching 8 bases. J lost 7 bases, V lost 4 bases, and 7 bases had no gene match. Germline-derived CDR1 and CDR2 are SGHRS and YFSETQ. CDR3 length equals 14 residues. The sequenced part of the CDR3 DNA is TGCGCCAGCAGCCTCAGGGGGCAAGGAAATGAG. Its translation: CASSLRGQGNE. The CDR3 as a whole reads CASSLRGQGNEQFF.

This clone has a handful of counts. The CDR3 protein is CASSLDSGFDDYTF. CDR3 DNA, as far as it was read: TGTGCCAGCAGCCTTGACTCAGGGTTCGACGAC. The chain has TRBV7-3 and TRBJ1-2; weak D call: TRBD1 (5 bases). The read terminates 3 residues before the CDR3 end, so the remaining end is supplied by the germline J gene. This CDR3 comprises 14 residues. From germline, CDR1 is SGHTA and CDR2 FQGTGA.

This clone was observed many times. CDR3 amino acids: CASSLTTSTDTQYF. CDR3 DNA, as far as it was read: TGTGCCAGCAGCTTGACGACTTCTACAGATACG. The rearrangement links TRBV5-4 to TRBJ2-3; no definite D call. The read ends 3 residues shy of where the CDR3 ends; the end is completed using the germline J gene. The CDR3 is 14 amino acids. Deletions cut 1 base from V and 3 bases from J, with 9 bases between. Germline V gene data show CDR1 as SGHNT and CDR2 as YYREEE (reference sequence).

This clone was picked up many times. The CDR3 end falls 3 residues outside the read, so it is completed with the germline J gene. The J gene is TRBJ2-2, the V gene TRBV19, with 7 bases matching TRBD2. The junction had 11 bases not matched to a gene; V was cut back by 4 bases and J by 3 bases. Germline CDR1 LNHDA, CDR2 SQIVND (reference sequence). The CDR3 length is 17 residues. CDR3 protein: CASSTGPGLVYTGELFF. CDR3 bases read: TGTGCCAGTAGTACCGGGCCCGGACTAGTGTACACCGGGGAG.

There are many counts of this clone. The read ends 3 residues before the CDR3 terminus; that terminus is restored from the germline J gene. This sequence joins TRBV7-2 and TRBJ2-3; D tentatively reads TRBD1 or TRBD2 (6 bases each). This CDR3 has 14 residues. In germline, CDR1 is SGHTA, CDR2 FQGNSA. V was cut by 4 bases and J by 2 bases, with 10 bases left in between. The CDR3 protein is CASSWRGTTDTQYF. Partial CDR3 DNA: TGTGCCAGCAGCTGGAGGGGGACCACAGATACG.

At least ten counts were recorded for this clone. The read ends 3 residues before the CDR3 terminus; that terminus is restored from the germline J gene. The V call is TRBV18, the J call TRBJ1-1; 7 nucleotides line up with TRBD1. Looked up from germline, CDR1 is KGHSH and CDR2 is LQKENI. With 1 base clipped from V and 6 bases from J, the junction kept 5 bases outside the gene matches. This CDR3 contains 14 residues. The chain's CDR3 is CASSPQGAQSEAFF. The covered CDR3 bases are TGTGCCAGCTCACCACAGGGGGCGCAATCTGAA.

In its sample, this clone was seen many times. Read coverage stops 3 residues before the CDR3 terminus; the germline J gene supplies the remainder. This chain links TRBV5-1 with TRBJ1-2, with D possibly TRBD1 on 6 matching bases. The length of the CDR3 is 14 residues. From germline, CDR1 is SGHRS and CDR2 YFSETQ. The germline V and J ends were trimmed by 4 bases and 1 base, with 11 bases remaining between them. CDR3 DNA, as far as it was read: TGCGCCAGCAGCCTGGCGGACAGTAACTATGGC. This gives the protein CASSLADSNYG. The full CDR3 sequence reads CASSLADSNYGYTF.

This clone was observed a handful of times. With the read ending 3 residues before the CDR3 end, the germline J gene is used to fill in that end. The chain links TRBV19 to TRBJ2-7; the D is unclear. The CDR3 is 15 amino acids. From germline, CDR1 is LNHDA and CDR2 SQIVND (reference sequence). With 4 bases removed from V and 3 bases from J, the gap between germline ends came to 16 bases. The covered CDR3 bases are TGTGCCAGTAGTACTCACGAATCCCCCTACTACGAG. This sequence encodes CASSTHESPYYE. The full CDR3 sequence reads CASSTHESPYYEQYF.

In its sample, this clone was seen many times. The CDR3 DNA, read in part, is TGCAGTGCCGGTCTAAACACTGAA. Its protein product is CSAGLNTE. The CDR3 in full is CSAGLNTEAFF. J is TRBJ1-1 and V is TRBV20-1; D ambiguous. Read coverage stops 3 residues before the CDR3 terminus; the germline J gene supplies the remainder. This CDR3 is built from 11 residues. The germline CDR1 and CDR2 sequences are DFQATT and SNEGSKA (reference sequence). With 6 bases removed from V and 2 bases from J, the gap between germline ends came to 7 bases.

There are many counts of this clone. The CDR3 end is not reached by the read, which stops 3 residues before it; the germline J gene fills it in. The rearrangement links TRBV2 to TRBJ2-7; TRBD1 is a possible D gene (5 bases). The CDR3 runs to 14 residues. V was clipped by 7 bases and J by 6 bases, with 19 bases between them. CDR1 and CDR2 (germline): SNHLY, FYNNEI. CDR3 amino acids: CASMSETGAAEQYF. Incomplete CDR3 DNA: TGTGCCAGCATGTCAGAGACTGGGGCCGCCGAG.

This clone occurred many times. From the germline J gene comes the end of the CDR3, since the read stops 3 residues before it. The V gene is TRBV20-1, the J gene TRBJ2-2, with TRBD1 matching 7 bases. Germline V gene lookup returns CDR1 DFQATT and CDR2 SNEGSKA (reference sequence). The CDR3 is 16 residues long. V was clipped by 0 bases and J by 2 bases; unmatched bases: 6. The chain's CDR3 is CSARDSRTGNTGELFF. CDR3 DNA (partial): TGCAGTGCTAGAGATTCGAGGACAGGAAACACCGGGGAG.

This clone was seen ten or more times. The CDR3 end is not reached by the read, which stops 3 residues before it; the germline J gene fills it in. The chain combines TRBV29-1 with TRBJ1-2; the D gene is possibly TRBD1 (6 bases). This CDR3 comprises 11 residues. Trimming took 7 bases from V and 6 from J, leaving 12 bases between them. Germline CDR1 reads SQVTM; CDR2 reads ANQGSEA. The CDR3 here is CSAYQGNGYTF. Incomplete CDR3 DNA: TGCAGCGCCTACCAGGGGAATGGC.

This clone was seen many times. The missing CDR3 end, 3 residues past where the read stops, is filled in from the germline J gene. V and J are TRBV2 and TRBJ1-4; 9 bases map to TRBD1. J lost 8 bases, V lost 4 bases, and 5 bases had no gene match. Germline V gene lookup returns CDR1 SNHLY and CDR2 FYNNEI. The CDR3 is 14 residues long. The CDR3 here is CASSGDRVREKLFF. Partial CDR3 DNA: TGTGCCAGCAGTGGGGACAGGGTGAGGGAAAAA.

This clone was seen ten or more times. With the read ending 3 residues before the CDR3 end, the germline J gene is used to fill in that end. The V and J genes are TRBV28 and TRBJ1-6; no firm D call. V was clipped by 4 bases and J by 6 bases, with 4 bases between them. The length of the CDR3 is 12 residues. Germline V CDR1 and CDR2: MDHEN, SYDVKM. The sequenced part of the CDR3 DNA is TGTGCCAGCAGTTCGGTTAATTCACCC. This codes for CASSSVNSP. In full, the CDR3 reads CASSSVNSPLHF.

This clone was counted at least ten times. The read ends 3 residues before the CDR3 terminus; that terminus is restored from the germline J gene. The chain combines TRBV5-1 with TRBJ2-3; 9 nucleotides align to TRBD2. Germline V lookup: CDR1 SGHRS, CDR2 YFSETQ. V gave up 4 bases and J gave up 3 bases; unmatched junction bases: 6. The CDR3 covers 15 residues. CDR3: CASSPGTSRTDTQYF. CDR3 DNA, as far as it was read: TGCGCCAGCAGCCCCGGGACTAGCCGTACAGATACG.

This clone showed up many times. The sequenced CDR3 bases are TGTGCCAGTAGTATTCGGACAGGGCACATGAACACTGAA. Its translation is CASSIRTGHMNTE. The whole CDR3 reads CASSIRTGHMNTEAFF. The V call is TRBV19, the J call TRBJ1-1; 8 bases line up with TRBD1. The missing CDR3 end, 3 residues past where the read stops, is filled in from the germline J gene. J was trimmed by 0 bases and V by 3 bases; bases with no gene match: 6. Germline lookup yields CDR1 LNHDA and CDR2 SQIVND (reference sequence). The CDR3 loop spans 16 amino acids.

This clone appeared many times. The missing CDR3 end, 3 residues past where the read stops, is filled in from the germline J gene. This chain joins TRBV20-1 and TRBJ2-3; TRBD1 agrees at 7 bases. The CDR3 consists of 12 residues. Germline CDR1 DFQATT, CDR2 SNEGSKA (reference sequence). V shed 5 bases, J shed 5 bases, and the junction held 4 bases outside the gene matches. CDR3 DNA (partial): TGCAGTGCTCTTAACAGGGGAGATACG. Protein: CSALNRGDT. The entire CDR3 is CSALNRGDTQYF.

This clone was found many times. This sample includes further DNA sequences coding for the same CDR3. Here the CDR3 reads CASSLGAGGNTEAFF. Incomplete CDR3 DNA: TGTGCCAGCAGCTTGGGCGCAGGGGGGAACACTGAA. This chain joins TRBV5-6 and TRBJ1-1; 7 bases line up with TRBD1. The sequence runs out 3 residues before the end of the CDR3; the remainder is reconstructed from the germline J gene. The CDR3 covers 15 residues. V shed 0 bases and J 1 base; nucleotides not matched to a gene: 3. CDR1 and CDR2 from the germline V gene are SGHDT and YYEEEE. The full variable domain, in which reference TRBV5-6 and TRBJ1-1 provide the parts outside the CDR3, is DAGVTQSPTHLIKTRGQQVTLRCSPKSGHDTVSWYQQALGQGPQFIFQYYEEEERQRGNFPDRFSGHQFPNYSSELNVNALLLGDSALYLCASSLGAGGNTEAFFGQGTRLTVV.

This clone was seen ten or more times. The CDR3 extends 3 residues past the end of the read, so its final part is completed from the germline J gene. V usage is TRBV7-2 and J usage is TRBJ2-5; 9 nucleotides match TRBD1. The length of the CDR3 is 15 residues. Germline V CDR1 and CDR2: SGHTA, FQGNSA. The trim removed 5 bases at V and 1 base at J, leaving 5 bases unmatched. CDR3 sequence: CASSPQTGGQETQYF. The CDR3 DNA, read in part, is TGTGCCAGCAGCCCACAGACAGGGGGCCAAGAGACC.

This clone was observed many times. The read ends 3 residues shy of where the CDR3 ends; the end is completed using the germline J gene. The chain has TRBV20-1 and TRBJ1-2; 9 positions match TRBD1. Germline V gene data show CDR1 as DFQATT and CDR2 as SNEGSKA (reference sequence). The length of the CDR3 is 15 residues. Trimming cost V 4 bases and J 4 bases; bases outside gene matches: 10. This chain's CDR3 is CSAKPYNRGPYGYTF. Incomplete CDR3 DNA: TGCAGTGCTAAGCCTTACAACAGGGGGCCCTATGGC.

This clone was detected many times. The CDR3 extends 3 residues past the end of the read, so its final part is completed from the germline J gene. V usage is TRBV7-7 and J usage is TRBJ2-2; 8 nucleotides match TRBD1. The CDR3 covers 14 residues. Germline CDR1 is SSHAT and CDR2 is FNYEAQ (reference sequence). Trimming cost V 6 bases and J 3 bases; bases outside gene matches: 3. The sequenced part of the CDR3 DNA is TGTGCCAGCAGGACAGGGGCGGACACCGGGGAG. Protein product: CASRTGADTGE. The entire CDR3 protein is CASRTGADTGELFF.

There are many counts of this clone. The missing CDR3 end, 3 residues past where the read stops, is filled in from the germline J gene. V usage is TRBV20-1 and J usage is TRBJ1-2; 7 bases fit TRBD1. The germline V gene encodes CDR1 DFQATT and CDR2 SNEGSKA (reference sequence). V was pared by 1 base and J by 4 bases, with 6 bases of the junction left unmatched. The CDR3 runs to 14 residues. CDR3 DNA, as far as it was read: TGCAGTGCTAGAGGCCGGGACAGCTTCTATGGC. Translating gives CSARGRDSFYG. The whole CDR3 reads CSARGRDSFYGYTF.